This TCR beta chain was retrieved from a study of cytomegalovirus exposure and HLA in healthy donors. Across the whole study: Earlier, 200 million or so T cells were analyzed, and some 120 million unique TCR beta sequences were found among them. In an early release, HLA-typed donors contributed 77 million or so unique TCR sequences.

Details on this clone: What it binds is unknown.

Broader study findings: TCR beta V- and J-gene trimming, according to a later analysis, was linked to a missense DCLRE1C variant. For most TCR beta V segments, an earlier analysis put the productive rate at about 87% or about 30% of the time.

Both 60 Vbeta primers and 13 Jbeta primers went into the PCR. Method: immunoSEQ multiplex PCR; TCRdb's copy keeps in-frame clones and lacks some. The data show about 210,000 clones, approximately 86% seen once. J gave up 5 bases and V 5 bases, and 2 bases lay outside the gene matches. Germline CDR1 is DFQATT and CDR2 is SNEGSKA (reference sequence). This CDR3 has 11 residues. The sample consisted of PBMCs. This TCR was recovered from a woman aged 25 to 39 in good health and CMV-seronegative. The rearrangement joins TRBV20-1 to TRBJ1-2; 7 bases are shared with TRBD1. The CDR3, as DNA: TGCAGTGCTGGGGGACAGTATGGCTACACCTTC. The encoded protein is CSAGGQYGYTF.